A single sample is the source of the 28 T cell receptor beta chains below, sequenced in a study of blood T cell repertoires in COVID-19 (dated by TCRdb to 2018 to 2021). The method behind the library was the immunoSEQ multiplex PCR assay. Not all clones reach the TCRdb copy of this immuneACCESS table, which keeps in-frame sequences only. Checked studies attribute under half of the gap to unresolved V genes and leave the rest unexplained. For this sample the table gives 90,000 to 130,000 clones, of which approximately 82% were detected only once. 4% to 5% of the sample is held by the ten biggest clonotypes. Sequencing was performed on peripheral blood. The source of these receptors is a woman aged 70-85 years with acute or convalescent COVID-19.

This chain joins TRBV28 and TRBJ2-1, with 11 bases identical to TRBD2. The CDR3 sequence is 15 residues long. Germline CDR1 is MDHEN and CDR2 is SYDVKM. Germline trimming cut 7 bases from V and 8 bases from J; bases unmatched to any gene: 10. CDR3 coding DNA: TGTGCCAGCACCCGTAGGCTAGCGGGGGGTCATGAGCAGTTCTTC. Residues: CASTRRLAGGHEQFF.

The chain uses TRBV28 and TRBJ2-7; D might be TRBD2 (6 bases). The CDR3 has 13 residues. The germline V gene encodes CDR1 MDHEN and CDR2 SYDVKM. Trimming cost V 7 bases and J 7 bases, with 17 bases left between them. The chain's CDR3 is CASTPGWGGEQYF. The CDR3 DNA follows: TGTGCCAGCACCCCGGGGTGGGGAGGAGAGCAGTACTTC. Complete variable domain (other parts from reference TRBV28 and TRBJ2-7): DVKVTQSSRYLVKRTGEKVFLECVQDMDHENMFWYRQDPGLGLRLIYFSYDVKMKEKGDIPEGYSVSREKKERFSLILESASTNQTSMYLCASTPGWGGEQYFGPGTRLTVT.

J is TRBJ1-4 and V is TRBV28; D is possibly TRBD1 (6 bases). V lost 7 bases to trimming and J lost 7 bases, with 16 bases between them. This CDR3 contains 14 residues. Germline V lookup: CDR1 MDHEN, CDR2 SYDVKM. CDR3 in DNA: TGTGCCAGCAATAAGGGGATAGGGGGTGAAAAACTGTTTTTT. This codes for CASNKGIGGEKLFF.

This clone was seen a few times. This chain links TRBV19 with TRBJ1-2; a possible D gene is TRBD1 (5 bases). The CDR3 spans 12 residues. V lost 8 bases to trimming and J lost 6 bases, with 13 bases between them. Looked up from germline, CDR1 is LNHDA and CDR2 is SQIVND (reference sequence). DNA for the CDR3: TGTGCCAGTTTTCATCGCAGGGATGGCTACACCTTC. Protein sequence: CASFHRRDGYTF.

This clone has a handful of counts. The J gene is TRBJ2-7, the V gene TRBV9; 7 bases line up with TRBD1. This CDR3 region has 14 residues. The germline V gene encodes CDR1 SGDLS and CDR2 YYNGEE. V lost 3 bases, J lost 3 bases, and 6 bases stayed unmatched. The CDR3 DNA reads TGTGCCAGCAGCGCCCGGGACAGACTCTACGAGCAGTACGTC. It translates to CASSARDRLYEQYV.

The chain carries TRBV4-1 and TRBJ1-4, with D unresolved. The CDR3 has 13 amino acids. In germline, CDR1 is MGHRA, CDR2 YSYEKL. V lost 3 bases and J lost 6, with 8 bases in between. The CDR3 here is CASSHVLDEKLFF. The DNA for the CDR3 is TGCGCCAGCAGCCACGTCCTTGATGAAAAACTGTTTTTT.

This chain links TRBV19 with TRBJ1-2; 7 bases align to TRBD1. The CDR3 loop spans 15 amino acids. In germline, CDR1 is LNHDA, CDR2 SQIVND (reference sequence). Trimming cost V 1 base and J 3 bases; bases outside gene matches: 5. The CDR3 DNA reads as TGTGCCAGTAGTATAGTAGGGACAGAGGACTATGGCTACACCTTC. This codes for CASSIVGTEDYGYTF.

This chain's CDR3 is CASSLTDRGNQPQHF. The CDR3 DNA is TGCGCCAGCAGCCTGACTGACAGGGGTAATCAGCCCCAGCATTTT. The rearrangement uses TRBV4-1 and TRBJ1-5; 8 bases fit TRBD1. With 4 bases clipped from V and 4 bases from J, the junction kept 6 bases outside the gene matches. The CDR3 is 15 amino acids. The germline CDR1 and CDR2 sequences are MGHRA and YSYEKL.

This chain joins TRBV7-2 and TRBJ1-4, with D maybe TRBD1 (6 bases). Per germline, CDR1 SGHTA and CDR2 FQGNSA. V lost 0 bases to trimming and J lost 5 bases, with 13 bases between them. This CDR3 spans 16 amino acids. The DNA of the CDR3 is TGTGCCAGCAGCTTAGCGAGCCGGGGGGCAAATGAAAAACTGTTTTTT. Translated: CASSLASRGANEKLFF.

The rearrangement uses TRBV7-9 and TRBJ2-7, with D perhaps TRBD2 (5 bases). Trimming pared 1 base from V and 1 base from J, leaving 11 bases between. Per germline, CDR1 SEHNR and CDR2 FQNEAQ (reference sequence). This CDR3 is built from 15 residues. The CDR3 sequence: CASSLVRGRSYEQYF. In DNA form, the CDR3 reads TGTGCCAGCAGCTTAGTCCGGGGTAGGTCCTACGAGCAGTACTTC.

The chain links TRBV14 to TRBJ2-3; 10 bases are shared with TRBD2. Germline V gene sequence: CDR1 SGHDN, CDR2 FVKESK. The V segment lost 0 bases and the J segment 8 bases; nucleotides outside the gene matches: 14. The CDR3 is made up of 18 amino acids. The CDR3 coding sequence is TGTGCCAGCAGCCAAGAGGTGGATGAAGCGGGGGGGCCGGGTACGCAGTATTTT. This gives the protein CASSQEVDEAGGPGTQYF. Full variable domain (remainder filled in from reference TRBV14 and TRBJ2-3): EAGVTQFPSHSVIEKGQTVTLRCDPISGHDNLYWYRRVMGKEIKFLLHFVKESKQDESGMPNNRFLAERTGGTYSTLKVQPAELEDSGVYFCASSQEVDEAGGPGTQYFGPGTRLTVL.

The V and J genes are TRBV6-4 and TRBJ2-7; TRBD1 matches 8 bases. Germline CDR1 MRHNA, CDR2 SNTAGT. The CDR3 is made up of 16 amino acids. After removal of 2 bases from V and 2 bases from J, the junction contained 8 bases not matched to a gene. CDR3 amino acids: CASSDPGTGGTYEQYF. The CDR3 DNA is TGTGCCAGCAGTGACCCAGGGACAGGCGGAACCTACGAGCAGTACTTC.

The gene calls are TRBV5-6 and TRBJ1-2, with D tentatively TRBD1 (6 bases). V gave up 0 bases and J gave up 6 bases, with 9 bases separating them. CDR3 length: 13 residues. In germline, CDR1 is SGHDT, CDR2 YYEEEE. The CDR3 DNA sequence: TGTGCCAGCAGCTTGGTAGGGGGAAATGGCTACACCTTC. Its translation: CASSLVGGNGYTF.

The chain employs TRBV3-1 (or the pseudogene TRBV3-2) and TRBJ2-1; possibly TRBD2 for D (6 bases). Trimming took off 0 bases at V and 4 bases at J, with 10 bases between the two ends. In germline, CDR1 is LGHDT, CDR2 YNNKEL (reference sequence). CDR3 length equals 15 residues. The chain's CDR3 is CASSQDLGGYNEQFF. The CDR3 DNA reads TGTGCCAGCAGCCAAGATCTGGGGGGATACAATGAGCAGTTCTTC.

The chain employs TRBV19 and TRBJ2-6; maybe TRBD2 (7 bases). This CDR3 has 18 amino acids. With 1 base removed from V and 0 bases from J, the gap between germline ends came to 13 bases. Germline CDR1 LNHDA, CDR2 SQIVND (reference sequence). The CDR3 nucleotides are TGTGCCAGTAGTATAGTCCCTGCGGGGGCCTCTGGGGCCAACGTCCTGACTTTC. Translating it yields CASSIVPAGASGANVLTF.

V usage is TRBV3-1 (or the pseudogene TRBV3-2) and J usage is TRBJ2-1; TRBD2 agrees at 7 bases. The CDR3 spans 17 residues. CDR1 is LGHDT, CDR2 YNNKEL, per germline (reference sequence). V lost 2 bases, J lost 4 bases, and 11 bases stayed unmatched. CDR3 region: CASSQILLQRGYNEQFF. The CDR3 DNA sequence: TGTGCCAGCAGCCAAATTCTTCTGCAGCGGGGTTACAATGAGCAGTTCTTC.

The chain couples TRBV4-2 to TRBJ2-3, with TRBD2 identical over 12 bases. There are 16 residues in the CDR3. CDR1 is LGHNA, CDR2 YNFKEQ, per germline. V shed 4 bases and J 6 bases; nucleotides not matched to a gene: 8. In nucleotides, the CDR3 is TGTGCCAGCAGCCCTAGACTAGCGGGGGAGCATGATACGCAGTATTTT. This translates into CASSPRLAGEHDTQYF.

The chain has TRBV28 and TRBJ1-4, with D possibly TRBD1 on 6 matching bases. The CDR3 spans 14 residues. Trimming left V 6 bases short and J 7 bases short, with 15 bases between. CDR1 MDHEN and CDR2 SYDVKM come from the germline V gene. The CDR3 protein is CASRAGVGGEKLFF. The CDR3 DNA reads TGTGCCAGCAGAGCAGGGGTCGGTGGTGAAAAACTGTTTTTT. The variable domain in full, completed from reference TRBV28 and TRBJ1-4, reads DVKVTQSSRYLVKRTGEKVFLECVQDMDHENMFWYRQDPGLGLRLIYFSYDVKMKEKGDIPEGYSVSREKKERFSLILESASTNQTSMYLCASRAGVGGEKLFFGSGTQLSVL.

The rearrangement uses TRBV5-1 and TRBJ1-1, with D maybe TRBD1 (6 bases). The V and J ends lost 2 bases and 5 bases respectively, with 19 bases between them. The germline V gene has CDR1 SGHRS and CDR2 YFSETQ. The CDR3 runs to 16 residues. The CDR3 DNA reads TGCGCCAGCAGCTTTTATATCTCCGGGGGGCAAACTGAAGCTTTCTTT. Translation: CASSFYISGGQTEAFF.

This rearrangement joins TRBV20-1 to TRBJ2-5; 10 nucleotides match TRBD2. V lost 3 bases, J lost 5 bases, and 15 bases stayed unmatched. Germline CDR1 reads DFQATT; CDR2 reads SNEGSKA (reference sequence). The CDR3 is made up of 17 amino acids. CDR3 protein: CSASPTVGAGGRETQYF. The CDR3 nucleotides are TGCAGTGCTAGTCCGACCGTAGGAGCGGGGGGGCGGGAGACCCAGTACTTC.

This chain's CDR3 is CATSDSGLGGVDTQYF. The DNA for the CDR3 is TGTGCCACCAGTGATTCGGGACTAGGTGGGGTGGATACGCAGTATTTT. V and J are TRBV24-1 and TRBJ2-3, with 8 bases fitting TRBD2. The CDR3 has 16 amino acids. V lost 2 bases to trimming and J lost 6 bases; unmatched junction nucleotides: 9. Germline CDR1 is KGHDR and CDR2 is SFDVKD.

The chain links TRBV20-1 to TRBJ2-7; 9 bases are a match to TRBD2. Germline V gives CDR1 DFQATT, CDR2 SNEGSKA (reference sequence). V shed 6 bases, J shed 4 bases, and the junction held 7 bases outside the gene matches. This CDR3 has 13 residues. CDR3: CSASSGSQYEQYF. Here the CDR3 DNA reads TGCAGTGCCAGTAGCGGGAGTCAATACGAGCAGTACTTC.

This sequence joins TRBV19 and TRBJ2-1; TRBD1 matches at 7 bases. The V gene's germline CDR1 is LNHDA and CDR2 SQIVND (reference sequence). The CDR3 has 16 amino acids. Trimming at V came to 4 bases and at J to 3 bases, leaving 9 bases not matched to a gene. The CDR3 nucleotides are TGTGCCAGTAGTAGCATCTACAGGGGCCTCTACAATGAGCAGTTCTTC. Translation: CASSSIYRGLYNEQFF.

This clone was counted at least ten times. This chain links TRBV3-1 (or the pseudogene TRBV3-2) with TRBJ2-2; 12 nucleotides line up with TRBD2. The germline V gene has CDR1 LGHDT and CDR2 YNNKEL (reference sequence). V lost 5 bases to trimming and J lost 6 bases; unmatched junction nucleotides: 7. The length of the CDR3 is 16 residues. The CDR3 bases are TGTGCCAGCAGCGCGACTAGCGGGAGAACCCCCGGGGAGCTGTTTTTT. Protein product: CASSATSGRTPGELFF.

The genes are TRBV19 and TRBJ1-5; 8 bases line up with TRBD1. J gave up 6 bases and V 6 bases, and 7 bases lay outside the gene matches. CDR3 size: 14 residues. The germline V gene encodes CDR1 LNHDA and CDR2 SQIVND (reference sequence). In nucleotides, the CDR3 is TGTGCCAGTAGATCCCACAGGGGGGGTCAGCCCCAGCATTTT. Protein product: CASRSHRGGQPQHF. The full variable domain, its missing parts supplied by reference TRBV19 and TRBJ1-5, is DGGITQSPKYLFRKEGQNVTLSCEQNLNHDAMYWYRQDPGQGLRLIYYSQIVNDFQKGDIAEGYSVSREKKESFPLTVTSAQKNPTAFYLCASRSHRGGQPQHFGDGTRLSIL.

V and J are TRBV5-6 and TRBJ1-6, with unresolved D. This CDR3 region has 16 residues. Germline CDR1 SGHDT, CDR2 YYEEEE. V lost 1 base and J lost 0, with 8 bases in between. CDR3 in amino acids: CASSLYEVSYNSPLHF. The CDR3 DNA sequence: TGTGCCAGCAGCTTGTATGAGGTCTCCTATAATTCACCCCTCCACTTT.

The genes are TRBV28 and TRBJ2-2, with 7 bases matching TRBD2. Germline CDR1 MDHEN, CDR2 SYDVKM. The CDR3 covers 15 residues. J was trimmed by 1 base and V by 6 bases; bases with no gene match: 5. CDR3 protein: CASRASSGNTGELFF. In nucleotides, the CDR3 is TGTGCCAGCAGAGCGTCTAGCGGGAACACCGGGGAGCTGTTTTTT.

Here the CDR3 DNA reads TGTGCCAGCATCGCACAGGGTCGCAACCTGAGGGGAAACACCATATATTTT. This codes for CASIAQGRNLRGNTIYF. This chain connects TRBV28 to TRBJ1-3; possibly TRBD1 for D (6 bases). Germline V lookup: CDR1 MDHEN, CDR2 SYDVKM. V lost 7 bases, J lost 4 bases, and 23 bases lay in between. This CDR3 is 17 amino acids long.